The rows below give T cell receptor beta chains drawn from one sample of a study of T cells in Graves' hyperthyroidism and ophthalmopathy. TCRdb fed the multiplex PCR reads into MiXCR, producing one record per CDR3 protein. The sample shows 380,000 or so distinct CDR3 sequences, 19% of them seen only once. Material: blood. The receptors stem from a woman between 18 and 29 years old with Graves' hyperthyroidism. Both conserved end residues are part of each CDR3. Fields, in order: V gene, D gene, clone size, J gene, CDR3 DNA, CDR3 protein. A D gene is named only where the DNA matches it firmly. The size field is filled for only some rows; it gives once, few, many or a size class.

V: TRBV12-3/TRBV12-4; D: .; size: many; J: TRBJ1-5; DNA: TGTGCCAGCAGTTTAAGCAGGTTGGGCAATCAGCCCCAGCATTTT; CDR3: CASSLSRLGNQPQHF
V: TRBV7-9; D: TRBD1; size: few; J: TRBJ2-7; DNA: TGTGCCAGCAGACCTCCCGGGACAGAGCCCTACGAGCAGTACTTC; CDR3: CASRPPGTEPYEQYF
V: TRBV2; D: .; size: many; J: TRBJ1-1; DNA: TGTGCCAGCCAGCGCGCAGGGTACGACACTGAAGCTTTCTTT; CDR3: CASQRAGYDTEAFF
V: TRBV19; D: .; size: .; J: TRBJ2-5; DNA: TGTGCCAGTAGTCAGATTGTCCAAGAGACCCAGTACTTC; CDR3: CASSQIVQETQYF
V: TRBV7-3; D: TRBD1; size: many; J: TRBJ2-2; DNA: TGTGCCAGCAGCTTAGACAGGGTGGCCGGGGAGCTGTTTTTT; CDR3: CASSLDRVAGELFF
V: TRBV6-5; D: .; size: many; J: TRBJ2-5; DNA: TGTGCCAGCAGTTATGGGGGCGGCCCTCGGGAGACCCAGTACTTC; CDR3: CASSYGGGPRETQYF
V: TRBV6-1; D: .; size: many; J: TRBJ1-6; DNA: TGTGCCAGCGCCTGGAACACGGGAGAGTCACCCCTCCACTTT; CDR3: CASAWNTGESPLHF
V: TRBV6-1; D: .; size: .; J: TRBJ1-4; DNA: TGTGCCAGCGAGCGGGACTTTCTCGGGGAAAAACTGTTTTTT; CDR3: CASERDFLGEKLFF
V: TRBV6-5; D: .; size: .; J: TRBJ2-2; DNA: TGTGCCAGCAGTTACGCGGGCCGGTACACCGGGGAGCTGTTTTTT; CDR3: CASSYAGRYTGELFF
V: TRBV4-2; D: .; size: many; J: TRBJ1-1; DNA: TGTGCCAGCAGTTCCGGGACATCCCCTGAAGCTTTCTTT; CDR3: CASSSGTSPEAFF
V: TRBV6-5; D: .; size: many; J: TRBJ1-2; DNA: TGTGCCAGCAGTTACGGAGCTGCCCGGGATGGCTACACCTTC; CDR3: CASSYGAARDGYTF
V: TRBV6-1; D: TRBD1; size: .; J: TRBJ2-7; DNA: TGTGCCAGCAGTCTCCCCCCGGGACAGGGAGTACCCGAGCAGTACTTC; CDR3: CASSLPPGQGVPEQYF
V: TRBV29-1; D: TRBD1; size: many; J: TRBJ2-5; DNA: TGCAGCGTTGAAGATGTGACAGGGGGGCCGGAGACCCAGTACTTC; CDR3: CSVEDVTGGPETQYF
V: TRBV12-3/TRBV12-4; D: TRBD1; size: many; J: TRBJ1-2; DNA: TGTGCCAGCAGTTGGACAGGCGACTATGGCTACACCTTC; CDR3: CASSWTGDYGYTF
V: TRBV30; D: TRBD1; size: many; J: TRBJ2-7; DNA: TGTGCCTGGCGGAACCGGGACAGGGACCCTTACGAGCAGTACTTC; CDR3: CAWRNRDRDPYEQYF
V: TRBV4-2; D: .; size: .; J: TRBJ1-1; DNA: TGTGCCAGCAGCCAAGAGGCGGGTTCCGTTGGACTGACTGAAGCTTTCTTT; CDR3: CASSQEAGSVGLTEAFF
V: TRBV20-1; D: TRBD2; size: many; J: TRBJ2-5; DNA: TGCAGTGCCGTACTAGCGGGGGAAGAGACCCAGTACTTC; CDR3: CSAVLAGEETQYF
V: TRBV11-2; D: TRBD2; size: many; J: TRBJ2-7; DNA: TGTGCCAGCAGCTCTAGAGGCGGGGGACTAGCCTTGGGCGAGCAGTACTTC; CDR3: CASSSRGGGLALGEQYF
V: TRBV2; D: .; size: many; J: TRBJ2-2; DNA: TGTGCCAGCACTCGGGCCTTGAACACCGGGGAGCTGTTTTTT; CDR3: CASTRALNTGELFF
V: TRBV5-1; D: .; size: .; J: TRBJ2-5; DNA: TGCGCCAGCAGCCTTCGGGCCATTCAAGAGACCCAGTACTTC; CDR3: CASSLRAIQETQYF
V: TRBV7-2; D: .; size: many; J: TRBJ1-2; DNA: TGTGCCAGCAGCTTATCGCCGGGAGGGTCTAATGGCTACACCTTC; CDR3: CASSLSPGGSNGYTF
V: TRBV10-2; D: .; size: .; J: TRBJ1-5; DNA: TGCGCCACCCTGGACGGGGTTTTGAGCAATCAGCCCCAGCATTTT; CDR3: CATLDGVLSNQPQHF
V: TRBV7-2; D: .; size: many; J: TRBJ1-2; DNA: TGTGCCAGCAGCTCATCCACCGAATCGTACTATGGCTACACCTTC; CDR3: CASSSSTESYYGYTF
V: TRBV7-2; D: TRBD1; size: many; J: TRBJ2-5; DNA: TGTGCCAGCAGCTCGTACAGGGGGCGGGGAGAGACCCAGTACTTC; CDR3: CASSSYRGRGETQYF
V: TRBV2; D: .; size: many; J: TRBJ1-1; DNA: TGTGCCAGCAGTGAAGGTCGTGGGCTAACAGGGAGTATTTTAGAAGCTTTCTTT; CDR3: CASSEGRGLTGSILEAFF
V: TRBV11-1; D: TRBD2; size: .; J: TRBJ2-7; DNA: TGTGCCAGCAGCTTAGGGCTCGAGTTCGGGGGGAACTCCTACGAGCAGTACTTC; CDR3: CASSLGLEFGGNSYEQYF
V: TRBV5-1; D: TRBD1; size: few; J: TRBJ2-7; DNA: TGCGCCAGCAGCTCCACAGGGGGCGACGAGCAGTACTTC; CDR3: CASSSTGGDEQYF
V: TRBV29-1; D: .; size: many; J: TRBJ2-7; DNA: TGCAGCGTTGAAATCGGGGGAATGTACGAGCAGTACTTC; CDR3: CSVEIGGMYEQYF
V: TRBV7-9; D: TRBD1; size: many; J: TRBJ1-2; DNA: TGTGCCAGCAGCGAACGGACAGGGAACTATGGCTACACCTTC; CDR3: CASSERTGNYGYTF
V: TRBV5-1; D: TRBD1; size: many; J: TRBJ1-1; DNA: TGCGCCAGCAGCGGGGGACAGGACGCCAAAGCTTTCTTT; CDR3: CASSGGQDAKAFF
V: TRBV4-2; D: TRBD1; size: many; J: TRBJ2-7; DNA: TGTGCCAGCAGCCACTACCAGAGGGACAGGGGACCCACCGAGCAGTACTTC; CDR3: CASSHYQRDRGPTEQYF
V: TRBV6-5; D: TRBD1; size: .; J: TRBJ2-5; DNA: TGTGCCAGCAGTTACACCCAGGGGGCGATGGAGACCCAGTACTTC; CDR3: CASSYTQGAMETQYF
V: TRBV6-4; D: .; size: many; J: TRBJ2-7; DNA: TGTGCCAGCAGAGACAGGTGGGGTGTTTGGGTTGGCTACGAGCAGTACTTC; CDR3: CASRDRWGVWVGYEQYF
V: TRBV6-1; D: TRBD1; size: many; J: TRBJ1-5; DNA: TGTGCCTCAAAGGGCAGGGGGCTGAATCAGCCCCAGCATTTT; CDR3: CASKGRGLNQPQHF
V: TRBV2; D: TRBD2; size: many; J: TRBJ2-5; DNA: TGTGCCAGCAGGGGAGGACTAGCGGGGGCCGGCGAGACCCAGTACTTC; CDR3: CASRGGLAGAGETQYF
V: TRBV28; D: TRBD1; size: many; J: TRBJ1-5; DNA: TGTGCCAGCAGCCGTCGGAGACAGGGGGCCGGTCAGCCCCAGCATTTT; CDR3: CASSRRRQGAGQPQHF
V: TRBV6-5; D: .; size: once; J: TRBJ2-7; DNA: TGTGCCAGCAGTTACGTAGAGGGGTCACGCTACGAGCAGTACTTC; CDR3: CASSYVEGSRYEQYF
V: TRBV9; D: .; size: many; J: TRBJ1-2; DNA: TGTGCCAGCACCACCTCTCACGGGGCAGATTCGATCTATGGCTACACCTTC; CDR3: CASTTSHGADSIYGYTF
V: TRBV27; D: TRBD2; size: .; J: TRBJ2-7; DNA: TGTGCCAGCAGACTGGCCGCCGGGACTAGCGGGGCCGCCTACGAGCAGTACTTC; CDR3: CASRLAAGTSGAAYEQYF
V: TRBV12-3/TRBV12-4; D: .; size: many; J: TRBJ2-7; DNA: TGTGCCAGCAGCCGGGATAGGGTAGGCGAGCAGTACTTC; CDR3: CASSRDRVGEQYF
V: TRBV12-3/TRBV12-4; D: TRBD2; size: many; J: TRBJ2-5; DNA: TGTGCCAGCAGTTTGTGGGAGGGAGAGACCCAGTACTTC; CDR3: CASSLWEGETQYF
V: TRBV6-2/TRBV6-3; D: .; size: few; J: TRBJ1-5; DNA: TGTGCCAGCAGTTCTTGGGGGCCTTACTTATCAAGCAATCAGCCCCAGCATTTT; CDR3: CASSSWGPYLSSNQPQHF
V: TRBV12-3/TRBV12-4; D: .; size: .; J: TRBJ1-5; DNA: TGTGCCAGCAGTTTACGGCGCAAGCAGCCCCAGCATTTT; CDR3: CASSLRRKQPQHF
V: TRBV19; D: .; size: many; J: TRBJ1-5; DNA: TGTGCCAGTAGTATTGTGACAGACTTCAGGCAGCCCCAGCATTTT; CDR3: CASSIVTDFRQPQHF
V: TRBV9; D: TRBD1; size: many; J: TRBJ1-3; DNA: TGTGCCAGCAGCGGAACGACAGGGACTGGAAACACCATATATTTT; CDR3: CASSGTTGTGNTIYF
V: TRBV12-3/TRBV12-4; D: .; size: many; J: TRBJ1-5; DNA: TGTGCCAGCAGTCCCGGACAGTCCCGACCCCAGCATTTT; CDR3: CASSPGQSRPQHF
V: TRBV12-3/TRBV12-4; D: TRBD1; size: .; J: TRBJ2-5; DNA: TGTGCCAGCAGTAGACAGGGCATGGGAGTGACCCAGTACTTC; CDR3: CASSRQGMGVTQYF
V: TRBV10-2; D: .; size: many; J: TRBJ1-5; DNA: TGCGCCAGCAGTGAGGACAGATATCAGCCCCAGCATTTT; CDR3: CASSEDRYQPQHF
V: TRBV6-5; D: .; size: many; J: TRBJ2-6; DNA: TGTGCCAGCAGTTACGGGGGCGGGGGGGCCAACGTCCTGACTTTC; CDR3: CASSYGGGGANVLTF
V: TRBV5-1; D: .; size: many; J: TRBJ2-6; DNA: TGCGCCAGCAGGGAGACCGCCGCCAACGTCCTGACTTTC; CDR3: CASRETAANVLTF
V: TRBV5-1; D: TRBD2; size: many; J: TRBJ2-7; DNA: TGCGCCAGCAGCCTTACTAGCGGGGTAGGCTACGAGCAGTACTTC; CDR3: CASSLTSGVGYEQYF